A single sample is the source of the 19 T cell receptor beta chains below, sequenced in a study of Tregs in tolerant kidney transplant recipients. Assay: immunoSEQ multiplex PCR; the TCRdb copy retains only in-frame clones and omits some. Of about 18,000 clones listed, roughly four fifths are singletons. Sequencing was performed on Tregs from blood. Receptors originate from a human donor in good health.

This clone came up a few times. The rearrangement joins TRBV6-1 to TRBJ2-3, with 10 bases that match TRBD2. The V gene end was trimmed by 8 bases and the J gene end by 12 bases; junction bases not matched to a gene: 2. Germline CDR1 MNHNS, CDR2 SASEGT. The CDR3 contains 10 residues. The CDR3 coding sequence is TGTGCCAGCCAGCGGGAGGGACAGTATTTT. This codes for CASQREGQYF.

The count of this clone is one. V is TRBV30 and J is TRBJ1-6; D ambiguous. CDR3 length: 12 residues. Trimming shortened V by 2 bases and J by 7 bases, and 6 bases separated the two germline ends. The germline V gene has CDR1 GTSNPN and CDR2 SVGIG (reference sequence). Written as DNA, the CDR3 is TGTGCCTGGAGTCCCTTAAATTCACCCCTCCACTTT. Translation: CAWSPLNSPLHF.

CDR3 sequence reads: CASALGSRATDTQYF. The CDR3 region has the DNA TGTGCCAGCGCCTTGGGCTCGCGGGCCACAGATACGCAGTATTTT. V gene TRBV21-1 combines with J gene TRBJ2-3; the table assigns TRBD2, which was not confirmed against the DNA. TRBV21-1 is a known pseudogene. The length of the CDR3 is 15 residues.

V and J are TRBV27 and TRBJ1-1; 8 bases line up with TRBD1. The junction had 6 bases not matched to a gene; V was cut back by 8 bases and J by 1 base. Germline CDR1 MNHEY, CDR2 SMNVEV (reference sequence). This CDR3 is built from 14 residues. The CDR3 reads CASHGTGPNTEAFF. The CDR3, as DNA: TGTGCCAGCCACGGGACAGGACCGAACACTGAAGCTTTCTTT.

V is TRBV10-3 and J is TRBJ2-3, with 10 bases lining up with TRBD1. The V gene's germline CDR1 is ENHRY and CDR2 SYGVKD. The J segment lost 4 bases and the V segment lost 9 bases, leaving 4 bases of the junction unmatched. The CDR3 is 13 residues long. This CDR3 is CAIGTGVADTQYF. CDR3 bases: TGTGCCATAGGGACAGGGGTGGCAGATACGCAGTATTTT.

This clone has only one observation. The chain links TRBV14 to TRBJ2-7; D remains unclear. The V gene's germline CDR1 is SGHDN and CDR2 FVKESK. The ends were cut back, 1 base at V and 9 bases at J, with 22 bases in the middle. The CDR3 extends over 16 amino acids. The CDR3 region has the DNA TGTGCCAGCAGCCAAGCTTCCCCGACAAGGCCGGTAGGGCAGTACTTC. It translates to CASSQASPTRPVGQYF.

This chain connects TRBV7-2 to TRBJ2-7, with a weak D call TRBD2 (6 bases). Trimming shortened V by 1 base and J by 4 bases, and 8 bases separated the two germline ends. From germline, CDR1 is SGHTA and CDR2 FQGNSA. The CDR3 consists of 13 residues. In DNA form, the CDR3 reads TGTGCCAGCAGCTTAGAGCGGGTGTACGAGCAGTACTTC. Translating it yields CASSLERVYEQYF.

The chain links TRBV7-2 to TRBJ2-3; the match to TRBD1 covers 7 bases. The CDR3 is 14 amino acids. Trimming cost V 3 bases and J 9 bases; bases outside gene matches: 9. CDR1 is SGHTA and CDR2 is FQGNSA in the germline V gene. The DNA of the CDR3 is TGTGCCAGCAGCTTCGATCCTTACAGGGGCACGCAGTATTTT. This translates into CASSFDPYRGTQYF.

V and J are TRBV5-1 and TRBJ1-2, with D possibly matching TRBD1 (5 bases). The CDR3 loop spans 14 amino acids. CDR1 and CDR2 from the germline V gene are SGHRS and YFSETQ. V was shortened by 0 bases and J by 8 bases, with 14 bases between the two germline ends. The CDR3 loop is CASSLEGPERGYTF. CDR3 bases: TGCGCCAGCAGCTTGGAGGGGCCGGAAAGAGGCTACACCTTC.

This chain joins TRBV7-6 and TRBJ2-7; no firm D call. The CDR3 runs to 12 residues. Germline V gives CDR1 SGHVS, CDR2 FNYEAQ. Trimming stripped 5 bases from V and 2 bases from J, with 7 bases between. CDR3 DNA: TGTGCCAGCAGCAAAAGGGCCTACGAGCAGTACTTC. It yields the protein CASSKRAYEQYF.

The CDR3 protein is CASNSGGYYGYTF. In DNA, the CDR3 is TGTGCCAGCAACTCCGGGGGGTACTATGGCTACACCTTC. The chain uses TRBV6-6 and TRBJ1-2, with D perhaps matching TRBD1 (5 bases). Germline V gene data show CDR1 as MNHNY and CDR2 as SVGAGI (reference sequence). This CDR3 is 13 amino acids long. V lost 7 bases and J lost 3, with 12 bases in between.

This clone occurred once. The chain joins TRBV30 to TRBJ2-7, with a tentative D call TRBD1 (5 bases). V was shortened by 3 bases and J by 2 bases, with 14 bases between the two germline ends. The CDR3 extends over 14 amino acids. Germline assignment: CDR1 GTSNPN and CDR2 SVGIG (reference sequence). CDR3 protein: CAWSPIDRAYEQYF. CDR3 nucleotides: TGTGCCTGGAGCCCGATAGACAGAGCCTACGAGCAGTACTTC.

The V call is TRBV30, the J call TRBJ1-5; 8 nucleotides agree with TRBD1. This CDR3 is built from 15 residues. V trimming: 0 bases; J trimming: 5 bases; junction bases outside the gene matches: 6. Germline assignment: CDR1 GTSNPN and CDR2 SVGIG (reference sequence). CDR3 DNA sequence: TGTGCCTGGAGTGTACCGGACAGGGCTGATCAGCCCCAGCATTTT. Its protein product is CAWSVPDRADQPQHF.

A word on this clone: The germline gene is not matched at one end of the junction; a read error may be the cause. The genes are TRBV2 and TRBJ2-2, with 7 bases matching TRBD2. Germline V gene sequence: CDR1 SNHLY, CDR2 FYNNEI. The CDR3 contains 14 residues. The CDR3 coding sequence is TGCGCCAGCAGTGGGGGGGAGGGGACCGGGGAGCTGTTTTTT. This translates into CASSGGEGTGELFF.

The genes are TRBV30 and TRBJ1-2; D is unclear. Germline CDR1 GTSNPN, CDR2 SVGIG (reference sequence). Trimming pared 3 bases from V and 0 bases from J, leaving 2 bases between. The CDR3 totals 11 residues. CDR3 sequence (DNA): TGTGCCTGGAGGGCTAACTATGGCTACACCTTC. Its translation: CAWRANYGYTF.

This chain connects TRBV6-1 to TRBJ2-2, with D perhaps matching TRBD1 or TRBD2 (5 bases each). Trimming shortened V by 2 bases and J by 5 bases, and 9 bases separated the two germline ends. This CDR3 is built from 14 residues. CDR1 is MNHNS, CDR2 SASEGT, per germline. For the CDR3, the DNA is TGTGCCAGCAGTGAAACTTGGGGGACCGGGGAGCTGTTTTTT. Translated, it gives CASSETWGTGELFF.

The rearrangement uses TRBV7-2 and TRBJ2-1, with 13 positions matching TRBD2. The V gene end was trimmed by 7 bases and the J gene end by 5 bases; junction bases not matched to a gene: 8. The germline V gene has CDR1 SGHTA and CDR2 FQGNSA. The CDR3 sequence is 16 residues long. The CDR3 here is CASTPRGLAGHNEQFF. As DNA, the CDR3 is TGTGCCAGCACCCCTAGGGGACTAGCGGGGCACAATGAGCAGTTCTTC.

The J gene is TRBJ1-3, the V gene TRBV5-1; D is ambiguous. This CDR3 has 16 residues. Per germline, CDR1 SGHRS and CDR2 YFSETQ. Trimming cost V 4 bases and J 4 bases, with 18 bases left between them. CDR3 amino acids: CASSPGILLEGNTIYF. In DNA form, the CDR3 reads TGCGCCAGCAGCCCGGGGATCCTGCTGGAAGGAAACACCATATATTTT.

This clone was counted a few times. The gene calls are TRBV19 and TRBJ2-3; possible D gene TRBD1, 5 bases. Per the germline V gene, CDR1 is LNHDA and CDR2 is SQIVND (reference sequence). The CDR3 is made up of 13 amino acids. The V end lost 7 bases, the J end lost 2 bases, and 10 bases lay between the germline ends. The DNA for the CDR3 is TGTGCCAGTAAGACAGCATACACAGATACGCAGTATTTT. This codes for CASKTAYTDTQYF.